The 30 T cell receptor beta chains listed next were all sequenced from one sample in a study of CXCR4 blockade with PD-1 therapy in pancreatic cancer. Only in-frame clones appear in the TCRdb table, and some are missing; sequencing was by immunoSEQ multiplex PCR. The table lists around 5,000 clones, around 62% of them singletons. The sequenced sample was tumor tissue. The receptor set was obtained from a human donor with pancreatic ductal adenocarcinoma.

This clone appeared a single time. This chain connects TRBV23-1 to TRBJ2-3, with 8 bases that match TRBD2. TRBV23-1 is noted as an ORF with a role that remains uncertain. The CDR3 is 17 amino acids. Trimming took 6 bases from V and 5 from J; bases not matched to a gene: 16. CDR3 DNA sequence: TGCGCCAGCAGCCAAGGGTATAGCGGGACCCGGGGAGATACGCAGTATTTT. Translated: CASSQGYSGTRGDTQYF.

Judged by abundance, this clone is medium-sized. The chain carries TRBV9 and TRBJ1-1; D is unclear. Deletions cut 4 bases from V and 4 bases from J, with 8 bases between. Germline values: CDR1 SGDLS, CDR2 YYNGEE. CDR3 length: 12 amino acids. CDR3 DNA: TGTGCCAGCAGCCCACGGGGCACTGAAGCTTTCTTT. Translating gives CASSPRGTEAFF.

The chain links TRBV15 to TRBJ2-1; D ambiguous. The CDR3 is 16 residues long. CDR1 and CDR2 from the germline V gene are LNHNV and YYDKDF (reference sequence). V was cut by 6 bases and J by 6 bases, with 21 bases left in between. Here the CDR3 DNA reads TGTGCCACCAGGGATCTTCTTTTGGGTAGTTCCAATGAGCAGTTCTTC. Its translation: CATRDLLLGSSNEQFF. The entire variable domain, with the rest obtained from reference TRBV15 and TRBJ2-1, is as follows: DAMVIQNPRYQVTQFGKPVTLSCSQTLNHNVMYWYQQKSSQAPKLLFHYYDKDFNNEADTPDNFQSRRPNTSFCFLDIRSPGLGDTAMYLCATRDLLLGSSNEQFFGPGTRLTVL.

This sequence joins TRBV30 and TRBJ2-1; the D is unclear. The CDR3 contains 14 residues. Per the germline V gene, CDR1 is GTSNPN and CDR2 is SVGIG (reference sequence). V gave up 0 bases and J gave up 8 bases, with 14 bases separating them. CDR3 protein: CAWSVLLATDEQFF. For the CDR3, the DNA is TGTGCCTGGAGTGTATTGTTAGCAACGGATGAGCAGTTCTTC.

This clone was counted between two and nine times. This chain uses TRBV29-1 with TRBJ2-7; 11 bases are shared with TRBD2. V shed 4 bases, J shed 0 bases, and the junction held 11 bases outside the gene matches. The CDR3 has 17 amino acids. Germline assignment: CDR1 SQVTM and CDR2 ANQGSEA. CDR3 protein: CSVGGLAASRSSYEQYF. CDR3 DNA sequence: TGCAGCGTTGGGGGACTAGCGGCCTCCAGGAGCTCCTACGAGCAGTACTTC.

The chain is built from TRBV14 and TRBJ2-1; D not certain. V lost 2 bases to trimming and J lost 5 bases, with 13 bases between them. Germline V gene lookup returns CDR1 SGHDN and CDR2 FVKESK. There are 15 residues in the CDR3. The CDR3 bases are TGTGCCAGCAGCCAATTCGCGTCCCGAGACAATGAGCAGTTCTTC. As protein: CASSQFASRDNEQFF.

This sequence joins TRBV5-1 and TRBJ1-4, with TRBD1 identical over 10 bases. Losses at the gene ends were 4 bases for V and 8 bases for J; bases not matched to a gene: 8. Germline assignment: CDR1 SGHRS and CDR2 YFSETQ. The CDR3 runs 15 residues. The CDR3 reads CASSQGGGQGEKLFF. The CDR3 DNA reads TGCGCCAGCAGCCAAGGCGGGGGACAGGGGGAAAAACTGTTTTTT.

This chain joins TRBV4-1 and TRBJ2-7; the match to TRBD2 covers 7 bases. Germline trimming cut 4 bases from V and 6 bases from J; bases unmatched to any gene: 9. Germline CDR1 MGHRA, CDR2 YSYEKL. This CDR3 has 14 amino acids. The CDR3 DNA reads TGCGCCAGCAGCCGACAAGAGGGAGGGTCCGAGCAGTACTTC. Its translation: CASSRQEGGSEQYF.

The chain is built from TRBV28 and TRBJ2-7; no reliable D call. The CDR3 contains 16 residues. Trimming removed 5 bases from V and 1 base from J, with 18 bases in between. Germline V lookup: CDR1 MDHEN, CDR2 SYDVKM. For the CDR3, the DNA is TGTGCCAGCAGTGGCCGAGTAGGATCCTCTTCCTACGAGCAGTACTTC. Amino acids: CASSGRVGSSSYEQYF.

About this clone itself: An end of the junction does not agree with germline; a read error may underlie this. The CDR3 is CVWDRVISYEQYF. The CDR3 bases are TGTGTCTGGGACAGGGTTATTTCCTACGAGCAGTACTTC. The V and J genes are TRBV30 and TRBJ2-7; TRBD1 matches at 9 bases. Germline V lookup: CDR1 GTSNPN, CDR2 SVGIG (reference sequence). The CDR3 covers 13 residues.

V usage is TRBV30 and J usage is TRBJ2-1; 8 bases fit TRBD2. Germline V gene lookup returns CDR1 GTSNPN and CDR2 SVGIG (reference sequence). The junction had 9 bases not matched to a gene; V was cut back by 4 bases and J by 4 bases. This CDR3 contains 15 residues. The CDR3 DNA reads TGTGCCTGGATAGACGGGACTAGTCTATACAATGAGCAGTTCTTC. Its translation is CAWIDGTSLYNEQFF.

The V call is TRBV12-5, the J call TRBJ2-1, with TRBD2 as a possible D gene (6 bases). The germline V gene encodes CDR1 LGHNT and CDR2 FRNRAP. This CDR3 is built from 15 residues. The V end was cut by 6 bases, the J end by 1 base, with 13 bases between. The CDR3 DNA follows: TGTGCTAGTGGCCGGGGCGGGGATTCCTACAATGAGCAGTTCTTC. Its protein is CASGRGGDSYNEQFF.

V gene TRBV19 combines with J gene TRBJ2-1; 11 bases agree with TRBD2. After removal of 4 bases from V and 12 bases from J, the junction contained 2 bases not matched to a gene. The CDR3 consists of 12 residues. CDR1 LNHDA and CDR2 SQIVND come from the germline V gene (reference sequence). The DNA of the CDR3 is TGTGCCAGTAGTAGTAGCGGGAGGGGGCAGTTCTTC. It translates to CASSSSGRGQFF.

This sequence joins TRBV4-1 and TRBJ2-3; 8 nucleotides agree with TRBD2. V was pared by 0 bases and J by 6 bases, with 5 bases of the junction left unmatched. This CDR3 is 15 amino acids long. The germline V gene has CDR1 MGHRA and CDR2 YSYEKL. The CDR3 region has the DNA TGCGCCAGCAGCCAAGATACGGGAGGGTTTGATACGCAGTATTTT. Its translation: CASSQDTGGFDTQYF.

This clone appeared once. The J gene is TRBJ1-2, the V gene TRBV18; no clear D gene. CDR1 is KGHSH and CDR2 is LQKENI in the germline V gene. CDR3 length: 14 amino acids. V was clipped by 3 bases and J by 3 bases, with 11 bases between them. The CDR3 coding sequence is TGTGCCAGCTCACCGGATTGGCGAGACTATGGCTACACCTTC. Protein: CASSPDWRDYGYTF. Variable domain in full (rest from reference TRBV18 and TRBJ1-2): NAGVMQNPRHLVRRRGQEARLRCSPMKGHSHVYWYRQLPEEGLKFMVYLQKENIIDESGMPKERFSAEFPKEGPSILRIQQVVRGDSAAYFCASSPDWRDYGYTFGSGTRLTVV.

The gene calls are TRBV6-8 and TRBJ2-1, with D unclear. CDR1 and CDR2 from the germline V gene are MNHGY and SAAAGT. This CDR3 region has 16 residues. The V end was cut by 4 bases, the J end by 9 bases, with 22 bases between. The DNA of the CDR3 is TGTGCCAGCAGTTCTATCCCCGGGCTAGATAATACTGAGCAGTTCTTC. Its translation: CASSSIPGLDNTEQFF.

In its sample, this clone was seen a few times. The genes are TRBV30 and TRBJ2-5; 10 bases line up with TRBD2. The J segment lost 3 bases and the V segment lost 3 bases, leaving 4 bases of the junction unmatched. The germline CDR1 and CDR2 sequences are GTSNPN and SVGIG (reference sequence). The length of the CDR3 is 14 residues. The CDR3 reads CAWRKSGREETQYF. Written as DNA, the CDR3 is TGTGCCTGGAGAAAAAGCGGGAGGGAAGAGACCCAGTACTTC. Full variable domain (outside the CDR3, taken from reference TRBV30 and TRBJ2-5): SQTIHQWPATLVQPVGSPLSLECTVEGTSNPNLYWYRQAAGRGLQLLFYSVGIGQISSEVPQNLSASRPQDRQFILSSKKLLLSDSGFYLCAWRKSGREETQYFGPGTRLLVL.

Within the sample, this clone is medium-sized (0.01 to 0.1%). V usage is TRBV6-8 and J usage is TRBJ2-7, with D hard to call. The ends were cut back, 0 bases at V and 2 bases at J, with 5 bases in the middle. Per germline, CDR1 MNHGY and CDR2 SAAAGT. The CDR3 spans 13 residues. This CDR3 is CASSYSPTYEQYF. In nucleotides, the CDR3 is TGTGCCAGCAGTTACTCCCCCACCTACGAGCAGTACTTC.

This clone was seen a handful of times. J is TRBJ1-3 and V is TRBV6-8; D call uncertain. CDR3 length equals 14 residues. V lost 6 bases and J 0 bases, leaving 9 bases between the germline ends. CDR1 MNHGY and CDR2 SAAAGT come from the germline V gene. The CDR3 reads CASSGGSSGNTIYF. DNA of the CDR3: TGTGCCAGCAGCGGCGGGAGCTCTGGAAACACCATATATTTT.

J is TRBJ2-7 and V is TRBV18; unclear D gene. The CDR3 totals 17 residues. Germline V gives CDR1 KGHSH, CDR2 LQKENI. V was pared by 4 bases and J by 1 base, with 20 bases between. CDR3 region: CASSLEPMRLTSYEQYF. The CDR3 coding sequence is TGTGCCAGCTCACTAGAGCCAATGCGACTGACGTCCTACGAGCAGTACTTC.

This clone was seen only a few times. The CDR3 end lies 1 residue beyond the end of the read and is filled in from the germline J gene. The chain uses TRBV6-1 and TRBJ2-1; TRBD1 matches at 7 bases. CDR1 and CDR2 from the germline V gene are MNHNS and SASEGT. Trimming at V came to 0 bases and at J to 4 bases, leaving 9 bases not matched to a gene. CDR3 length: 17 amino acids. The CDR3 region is CASSEALGGRGYNEQFF. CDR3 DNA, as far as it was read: TGTGCCAGCAGTGAAGCGTTAGGGGGCAGAGGTTACAATGAGCAGTTC.

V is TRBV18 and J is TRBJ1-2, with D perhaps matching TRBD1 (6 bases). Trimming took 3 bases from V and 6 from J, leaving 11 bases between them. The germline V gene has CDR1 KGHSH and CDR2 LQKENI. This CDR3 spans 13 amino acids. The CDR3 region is CASSPKQGNGYTF. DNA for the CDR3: TGTGCCAGCTCACCCAAACAGGGTAATGGCTACACCTTC.

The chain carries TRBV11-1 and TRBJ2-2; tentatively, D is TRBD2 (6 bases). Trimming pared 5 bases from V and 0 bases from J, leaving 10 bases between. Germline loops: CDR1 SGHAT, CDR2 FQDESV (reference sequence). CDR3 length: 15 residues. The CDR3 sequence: CASSVGTSNTGELFF. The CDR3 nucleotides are TGTGCCAGCAGCGTAGGGACTTCGAACACCGGGGAGCTGTTTTTT.

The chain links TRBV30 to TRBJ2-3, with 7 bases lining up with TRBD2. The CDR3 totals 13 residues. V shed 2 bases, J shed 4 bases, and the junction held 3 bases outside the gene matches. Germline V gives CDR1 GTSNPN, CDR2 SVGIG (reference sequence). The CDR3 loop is CAWSNAGADTQYF. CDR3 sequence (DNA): TGTGCCTGGAGTAACGCGGGAGCAGATACGCAGTATTTT.

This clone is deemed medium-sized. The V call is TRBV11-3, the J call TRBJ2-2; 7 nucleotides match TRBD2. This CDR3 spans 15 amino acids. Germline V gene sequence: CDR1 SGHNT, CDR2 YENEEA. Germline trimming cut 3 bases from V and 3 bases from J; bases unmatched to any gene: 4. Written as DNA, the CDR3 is TGTGCCAGCAGCTTGGATCTAGCGGACACCGGGGAGCTGTTTTTT. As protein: CASSLDLADTGELFF.

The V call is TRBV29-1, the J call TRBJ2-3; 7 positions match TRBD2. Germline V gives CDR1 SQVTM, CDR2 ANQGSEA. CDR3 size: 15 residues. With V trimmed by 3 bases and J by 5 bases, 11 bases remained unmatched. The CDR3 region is CSVESGVMVGDTQYF. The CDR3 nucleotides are TGCAGCGTTGAGAGCGGGGTCATGGTGGGAGATACGCAGTATTTT.

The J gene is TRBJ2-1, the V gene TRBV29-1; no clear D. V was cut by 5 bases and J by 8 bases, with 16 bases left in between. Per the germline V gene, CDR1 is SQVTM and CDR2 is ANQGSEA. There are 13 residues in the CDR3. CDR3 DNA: TGCAGCGTTCAACTAACAATCCGCTATGAGCAGTTCTTC. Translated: CSVQLTIRYEQFF.

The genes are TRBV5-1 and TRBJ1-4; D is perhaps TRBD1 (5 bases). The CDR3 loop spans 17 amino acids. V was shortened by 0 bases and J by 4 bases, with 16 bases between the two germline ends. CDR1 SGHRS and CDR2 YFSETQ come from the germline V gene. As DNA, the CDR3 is TGCGCCAGCAGCTTGGCACAGGAATTGGCGGGTAATGAAAAACTGTTTTTT. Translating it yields CASSLAQELAGNEKLFF.

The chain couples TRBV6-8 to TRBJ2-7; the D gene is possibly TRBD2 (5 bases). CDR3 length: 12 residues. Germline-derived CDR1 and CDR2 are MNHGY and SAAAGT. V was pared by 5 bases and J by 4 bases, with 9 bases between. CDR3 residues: CASSTRGYEQYF. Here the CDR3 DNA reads TGTGCCAGCAGTACACGGGGATACGAGCAGTACTTC.

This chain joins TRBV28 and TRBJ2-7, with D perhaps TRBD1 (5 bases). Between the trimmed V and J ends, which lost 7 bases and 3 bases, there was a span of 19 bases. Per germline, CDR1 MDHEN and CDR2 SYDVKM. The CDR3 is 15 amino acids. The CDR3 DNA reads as TGTGCCAGCACCCCCACAGGTGTATTAGGCTACGAGCAGTACTTC. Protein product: CASTPTGVLGYEQYF. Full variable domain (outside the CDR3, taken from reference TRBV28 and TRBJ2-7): DVKVTQSSRYLVKRTGEKVFLECVQDMDHENMFWYRQDPGLGLRLIYFSYDVKMKEKGDIPEGYSVSREKKERFSLILESASTNQTSMYLCASTPTGVLGYEQYFGPGTRLTVT.